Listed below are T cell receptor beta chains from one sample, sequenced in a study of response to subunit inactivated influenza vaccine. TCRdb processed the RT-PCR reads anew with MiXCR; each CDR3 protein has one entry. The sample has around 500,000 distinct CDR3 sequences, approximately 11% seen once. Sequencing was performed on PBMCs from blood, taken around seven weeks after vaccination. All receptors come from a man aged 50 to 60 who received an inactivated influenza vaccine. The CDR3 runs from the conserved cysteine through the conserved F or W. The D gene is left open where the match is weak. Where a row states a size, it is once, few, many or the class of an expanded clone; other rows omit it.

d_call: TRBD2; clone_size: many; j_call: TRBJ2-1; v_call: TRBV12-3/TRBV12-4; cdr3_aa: CASSLRGGDEQFF; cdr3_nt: TGTGCCAGCAGTTTACGGGGGGGGGATGAGCAGTTCTTC
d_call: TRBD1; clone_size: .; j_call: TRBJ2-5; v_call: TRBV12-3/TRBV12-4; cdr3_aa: CASSLSPLTGVAKETQYF; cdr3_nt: TGTGCCAGCAGTTTAAGTCCCCTGACAGGGGTCGCGAAAGAGACCCAGTACTTC
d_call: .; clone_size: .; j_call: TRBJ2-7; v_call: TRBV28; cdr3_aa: CASSGQRETRYEQYF; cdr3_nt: TGTGCCAGCAGTGGCCAACGGGAGACCCGCTACGAGCAGTACTTC
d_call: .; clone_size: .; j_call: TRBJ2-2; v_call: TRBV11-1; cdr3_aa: CASSSGLTSTLNTGELFF; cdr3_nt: TGTGCCAGCAGCTCAGGGCTTACTAGTACCCTTAACACCGGGGAGCTGTTTTTT
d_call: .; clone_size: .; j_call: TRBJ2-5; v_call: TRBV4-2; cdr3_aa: CASSQDNRAIGGQETQYF; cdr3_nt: TGTGCCAGCAGCCAAGATAATCGGGCGATTGGGGGGCAAGAGACCCAGTACTTC
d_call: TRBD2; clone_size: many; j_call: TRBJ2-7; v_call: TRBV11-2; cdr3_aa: CASSLWTSGTYEQYF; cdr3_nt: TGTGCCAGCAGCCTGTGGACTAGCGGGACCTACGAGCAGTACTTC
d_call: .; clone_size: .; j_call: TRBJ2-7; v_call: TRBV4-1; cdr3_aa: CASSQDPSGRREQYF; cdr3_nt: TGCGCCAGCAGCCAAGATCCCTCAGGGCGAAGGGAGCAGTACTTC
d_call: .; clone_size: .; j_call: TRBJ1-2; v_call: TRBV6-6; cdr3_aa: CASIGGTGYGYTF; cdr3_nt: TGTGCCAGCATAGGGGGTACAGGCTATGGCTACACCTTC
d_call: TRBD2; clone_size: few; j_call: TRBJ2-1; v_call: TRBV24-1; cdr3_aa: CATSDWLADNEQFF; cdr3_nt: TGTGCCACCAGTGATTGGCTAGCGGACAATGAGCAGTTCTTC
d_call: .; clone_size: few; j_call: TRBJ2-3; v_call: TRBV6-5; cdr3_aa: CASSSAAGDRTDTQYF; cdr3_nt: TGTGCCAGCAGTTCGGCGGCAGGGGACCGCACAGATACGCAGTATTTT
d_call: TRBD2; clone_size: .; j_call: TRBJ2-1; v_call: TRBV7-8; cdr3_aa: CASSLGPRAGGLNEQFF; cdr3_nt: TGTGCCAGCAGCTTGGGCCCCCGGGCGGGGGGGCTCAATGAGCAGTTCTTC
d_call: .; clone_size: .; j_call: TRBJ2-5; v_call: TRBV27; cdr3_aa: CASSLEPRRRETQYF; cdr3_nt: TGTGCCAGCAGTCTCGAACCCCGGCGCCGGGAGACCCAGTACTTC
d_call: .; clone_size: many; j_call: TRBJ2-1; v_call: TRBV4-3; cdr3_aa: CASSQLENEQFF; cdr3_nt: TGCGCCAGCAGCCAACTTGAAAATGAGCAGTTCTTC
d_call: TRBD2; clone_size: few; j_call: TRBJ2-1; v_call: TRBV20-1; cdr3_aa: CSARDVGGRTGSYNEQFF; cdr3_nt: TGCAGTGCTAGAGATGTTGGCGGGAGAACTGGGTCCTACAATGAGCAGTTCTTC
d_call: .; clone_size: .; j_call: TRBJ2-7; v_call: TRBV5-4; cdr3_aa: CASSLYGTTYEQYF; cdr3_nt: TGTGCCAGCAGCTTGTACGGGACCACCTACGAGCAGTACTTC
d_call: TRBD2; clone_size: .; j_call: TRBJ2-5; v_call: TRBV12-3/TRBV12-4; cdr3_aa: CASSFRGGRETQYF; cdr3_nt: TGTGCCAGCAGTTTTCGGGGAGGGAGAGAGACCCAGTACTTC
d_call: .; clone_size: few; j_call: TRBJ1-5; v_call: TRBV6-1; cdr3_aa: CASAVGVNQPQHF; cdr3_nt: TGTGCCAGCGCCGTCGGGGTCAATCAGCCCCAGCATTTT
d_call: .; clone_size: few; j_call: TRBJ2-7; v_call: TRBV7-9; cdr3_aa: CASSLAPGAAGEQYF; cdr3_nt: TGTGCCAGCAGCTTAGCGCCGGGGGCAGCTGGCGAGCAGTACTTC
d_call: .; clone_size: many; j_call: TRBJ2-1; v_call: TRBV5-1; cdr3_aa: CASSPRDRYNEQFF; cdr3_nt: TGCGCCAGCAGCCCCCGGGACCGATACAATGAGCAGTTCTTC
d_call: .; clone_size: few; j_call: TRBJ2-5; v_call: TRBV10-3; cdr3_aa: CAISESSNQETQYF; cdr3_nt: TGTGCCATCAGTGAGTCAAGCAACCAAGAGACCCAGTACTTC
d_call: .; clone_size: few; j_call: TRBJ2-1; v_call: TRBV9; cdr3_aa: CASSVDSGASYNEQFF; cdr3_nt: TGTGCCAGCAGCGTAGATTCGGGAGCGTCCTACAATGAGCAGTTCTTC
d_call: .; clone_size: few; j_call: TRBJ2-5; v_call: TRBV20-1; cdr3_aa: CSAREWAVQETQYF; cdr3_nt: TGCAGTGCTAGAGAGTGGGCCGTCCAAGAGACCCAGTACTTC
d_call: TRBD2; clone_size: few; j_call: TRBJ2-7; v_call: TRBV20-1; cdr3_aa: CSRLAGPGRSSYEQYF; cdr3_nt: TGCAGTCGACTAGCGGGCCCGGGGAGGAGCTCCTACGAGCAGTACTTC
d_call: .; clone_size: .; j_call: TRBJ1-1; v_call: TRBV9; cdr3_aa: CASSVRFNTEAFF; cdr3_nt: TGTGCCAGCAGCGTACGGTTCAACACTGAAGCTTTCTTT
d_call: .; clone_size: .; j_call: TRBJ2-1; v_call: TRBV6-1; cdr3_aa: CASSREQSSYNEQFF; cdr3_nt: TGTGCCAGCAGCAGAGAGCAGAGCTCCTACAATGAGCAGTTCTTC
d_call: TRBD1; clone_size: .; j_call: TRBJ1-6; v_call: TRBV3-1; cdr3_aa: CASSEQGGYNSPLHF; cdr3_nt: TGTGCCAGCAGTGAGCAGGGGGGGTATAATTCACCCCTCCACTTT
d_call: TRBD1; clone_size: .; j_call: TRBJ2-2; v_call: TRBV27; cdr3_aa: CASSPLGTGPGELFF; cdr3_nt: TGTGCCAGCAGCCCATTGGGGACAGGTCCCGGGGAGCTGTTTTTT
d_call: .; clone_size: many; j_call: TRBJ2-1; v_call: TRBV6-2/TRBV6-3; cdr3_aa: CASSQIGSGVSYNEQFF; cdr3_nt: TGTGCCAGCAGTCAAATAGGATCAGGGGTTTCCTACAATGAGCAGTTCTTC
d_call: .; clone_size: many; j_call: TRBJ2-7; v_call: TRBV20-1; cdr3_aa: CSARRSRGYEQYF; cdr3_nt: TGCAGTGCTAGGAGGAGCAGAGGGTACGAGCAGTACTTC
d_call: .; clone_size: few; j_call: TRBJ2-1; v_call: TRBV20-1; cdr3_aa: CSAHRAPYNEQFF; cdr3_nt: TGCAGTGCCCACCGGGCTCCCTACAATGAGCAGTTCTTC
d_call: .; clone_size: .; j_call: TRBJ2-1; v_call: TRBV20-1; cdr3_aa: CSASQGYSNEQFF; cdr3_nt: TGCAGTGCTAGCCAGGGGTATAGCAATGAGCAGTTCTTC
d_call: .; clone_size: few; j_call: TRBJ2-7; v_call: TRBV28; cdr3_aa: CASRMGWGVFYEQYF; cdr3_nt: TGTGCCAGCAGAATGGGTTGGGGCGTTTTCTACGAGCAGTACTTC
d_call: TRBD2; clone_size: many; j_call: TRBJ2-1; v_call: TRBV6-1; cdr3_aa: CASSRLAGEGNEQFF; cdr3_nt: TGTGCCAGCAGCAGACTAGCGGGGGAGGGAAATGAGCAGTTCTTC
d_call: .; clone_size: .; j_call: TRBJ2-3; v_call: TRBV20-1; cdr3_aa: CSVTLHRAVSTDTQYF; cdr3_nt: TGCAGTGTAACTCTCCACAGGGCAGTGAGCACAGATACGCAGTATTTT
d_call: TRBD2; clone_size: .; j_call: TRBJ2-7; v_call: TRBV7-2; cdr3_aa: CASSLAGGYYEQYF; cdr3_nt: TGTGCCAGCAGCCTAGCGGGAGGTTACTACGAGCAGTACTTC
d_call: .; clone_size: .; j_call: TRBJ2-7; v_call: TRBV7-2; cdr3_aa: CASSLGAAVYEQYF; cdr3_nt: TGTGCCAGCAGCTTAGGGGCGGCGGTATACGAGCAGTACTTC
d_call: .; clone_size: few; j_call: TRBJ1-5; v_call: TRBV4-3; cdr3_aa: CASSQDPYILSNQPQHF; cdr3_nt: TGCGCCAGCAGCCAAGATCCATACATCCTTAGCAATCAGCCCCAGCATTTT
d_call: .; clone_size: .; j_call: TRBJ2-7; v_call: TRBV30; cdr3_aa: CAWSVQGLEQYF; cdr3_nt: TGTGCCTGGAGTGTACAGGGTCTCGAGCAGTACTTC
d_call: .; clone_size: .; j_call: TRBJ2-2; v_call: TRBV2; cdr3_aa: CASSRLAAPPDGELFF; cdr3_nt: TGTGCCAGCAGCCGCCTAGCTGCGCCCCCTGACGGGGAGCTGTTTTTT
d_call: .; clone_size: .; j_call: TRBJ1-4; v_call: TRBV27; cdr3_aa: CASSLSPLIDEKLFF; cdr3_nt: TGTGCCAGCAGTTTAAGCCCTTTGATAGATGAAAAACTGTTTTTT